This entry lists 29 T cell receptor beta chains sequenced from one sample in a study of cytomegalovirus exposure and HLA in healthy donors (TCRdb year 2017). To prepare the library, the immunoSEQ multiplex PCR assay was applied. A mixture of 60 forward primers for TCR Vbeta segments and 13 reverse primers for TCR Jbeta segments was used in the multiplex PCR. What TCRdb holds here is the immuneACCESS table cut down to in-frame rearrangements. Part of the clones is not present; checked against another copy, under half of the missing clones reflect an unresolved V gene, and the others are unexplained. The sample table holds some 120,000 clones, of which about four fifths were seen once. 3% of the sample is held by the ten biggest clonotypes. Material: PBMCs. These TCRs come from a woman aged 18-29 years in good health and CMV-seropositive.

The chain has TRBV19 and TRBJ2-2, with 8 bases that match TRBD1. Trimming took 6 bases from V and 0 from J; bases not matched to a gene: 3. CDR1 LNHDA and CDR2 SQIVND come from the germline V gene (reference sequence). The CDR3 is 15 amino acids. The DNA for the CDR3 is TGTGCCAGTAGGGGACAGGCCGCGAACACCGGGGAGCTGTTTTTT. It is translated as CASRGQAANTGELFF.

For the CDR3, the DNA is TGTGCCAGCAGTTACTCGAGGGACAGCCCTCACGCAGCTTTCTTT. Translated: CASSYSRDSPHAAFF. V gene TRBV6-5 combines with J gene TRBJ1-1; 7 bases map to TRBD1. Germline loops: CDR1 MNHEY, CDR2 SVGAGI. The CDR3 extends over 15 amino acids. The V and J ends lost 0 bases and 10 bases, in that order; junction bases with no gene match: 11.

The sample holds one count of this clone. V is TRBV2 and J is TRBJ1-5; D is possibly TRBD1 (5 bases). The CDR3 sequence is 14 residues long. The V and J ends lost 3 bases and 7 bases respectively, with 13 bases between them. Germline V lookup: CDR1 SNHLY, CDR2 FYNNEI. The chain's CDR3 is CASSDQGREQPQHF. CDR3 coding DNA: TGTGCCAGCAGTGATCAGGGAAGGGAACAGCCCCAGCATTTT.

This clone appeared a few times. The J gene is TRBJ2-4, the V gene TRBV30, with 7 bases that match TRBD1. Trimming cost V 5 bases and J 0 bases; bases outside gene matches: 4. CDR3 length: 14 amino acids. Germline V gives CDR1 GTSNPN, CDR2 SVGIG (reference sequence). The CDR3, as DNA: TGTGCCTGGGGACAGGCTCTAGCCAAAAACATTCAGTACTTC. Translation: CAWGQALAKNIQYF.

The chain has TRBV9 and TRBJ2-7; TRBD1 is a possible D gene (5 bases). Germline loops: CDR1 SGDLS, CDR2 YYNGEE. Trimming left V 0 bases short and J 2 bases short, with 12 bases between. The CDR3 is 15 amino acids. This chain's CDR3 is CASSVEGQGTYEQYF. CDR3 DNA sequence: TGTGCCAGCAGCGTAGAAGGACAAGGGACCTACGAGCAGTACTTC.

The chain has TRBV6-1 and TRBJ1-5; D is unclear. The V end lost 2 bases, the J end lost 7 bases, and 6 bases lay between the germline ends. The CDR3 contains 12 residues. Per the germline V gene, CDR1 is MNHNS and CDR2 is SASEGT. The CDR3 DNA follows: TGTGCCAGCAGTGAACAACAGCAGCCCCAGCATTTT. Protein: CASSEQQQPQHF.

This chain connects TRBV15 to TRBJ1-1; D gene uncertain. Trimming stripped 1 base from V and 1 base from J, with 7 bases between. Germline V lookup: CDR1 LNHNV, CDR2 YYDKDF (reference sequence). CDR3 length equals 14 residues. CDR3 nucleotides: TGTGCCACCAGCAGAGTGGCGGCGAACACTGAAGCTTTCTTT. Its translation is CATSRVAANTEAFF.

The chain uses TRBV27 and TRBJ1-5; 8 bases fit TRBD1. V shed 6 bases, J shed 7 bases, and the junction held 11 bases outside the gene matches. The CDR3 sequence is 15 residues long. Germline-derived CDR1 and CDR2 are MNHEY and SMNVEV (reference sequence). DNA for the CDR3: TGTGCCAGCAGCCGGGACAGGAGGGCAGGACAGCCCCAGCATTTT. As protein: CASSRDRRAGQPQHF.

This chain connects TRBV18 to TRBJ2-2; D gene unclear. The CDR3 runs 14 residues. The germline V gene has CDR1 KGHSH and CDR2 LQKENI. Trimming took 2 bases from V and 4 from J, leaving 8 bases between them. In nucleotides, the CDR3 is TGTGCCAGCTCACCAAGCTACCTCACCGGGGAGCTGTTTTTT. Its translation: CASSPSYLTGELFF.

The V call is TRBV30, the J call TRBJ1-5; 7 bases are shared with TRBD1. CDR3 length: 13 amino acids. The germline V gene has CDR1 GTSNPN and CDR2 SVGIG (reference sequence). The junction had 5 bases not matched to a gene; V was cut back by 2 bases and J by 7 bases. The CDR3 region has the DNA TGTGCCTGGAGTTCAGGGGGGCGACAGCCCCAGCATTTT. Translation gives CAWSSGGRQPQHF.

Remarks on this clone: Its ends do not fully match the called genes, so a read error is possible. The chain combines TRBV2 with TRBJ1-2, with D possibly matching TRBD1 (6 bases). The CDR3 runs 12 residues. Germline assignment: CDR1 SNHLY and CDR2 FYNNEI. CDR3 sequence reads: CASSAGAYGHTF. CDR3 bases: TGTGCCAGCAGTGCAGGGGCCTATGGCCACACCTTC.

CDR3 DNA sequence: TGTGCCAGCAGCTTATCGAGGGTGGGAGGCACCGGGGAGCTGTTTTTT. It encodes CASSLSRVGGTGELFF. This chain connects TRBV7-2 to TRBJ2-2; TRBD2 might be the D (6 bases). This CDR3 is built from 16 residues. Germline CDR1 reads SGHTA; CDR2 reads FQGNSA. V lost 2 bases to trimming and J lost 4 bases, with 14 bases between them.

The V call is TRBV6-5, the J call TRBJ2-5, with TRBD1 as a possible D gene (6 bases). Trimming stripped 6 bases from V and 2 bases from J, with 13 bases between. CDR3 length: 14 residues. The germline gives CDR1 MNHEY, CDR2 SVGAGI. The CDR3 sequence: CASSVGRGQETQYF. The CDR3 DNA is TGTGCCAGCAGCGTCGGCAGGGGACAAGAGACCCAGTACTTC.

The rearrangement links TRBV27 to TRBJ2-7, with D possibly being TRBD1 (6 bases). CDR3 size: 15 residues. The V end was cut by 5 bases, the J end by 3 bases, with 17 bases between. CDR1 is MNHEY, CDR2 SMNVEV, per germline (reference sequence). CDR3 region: CASSGYREWDYEQYF. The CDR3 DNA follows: TGTGCCAGCAGTGGATACAGGGAGTGGGACTACGAGCAGTACTTC.

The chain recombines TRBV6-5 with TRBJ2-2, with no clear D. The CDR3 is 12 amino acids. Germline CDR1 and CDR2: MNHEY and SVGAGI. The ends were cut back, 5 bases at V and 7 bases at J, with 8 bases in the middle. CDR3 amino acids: CASSRPSGELFF. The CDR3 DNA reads TGTGCCAGCAGTCGTCCGAGCGGGGAGCTGTTTTTT.

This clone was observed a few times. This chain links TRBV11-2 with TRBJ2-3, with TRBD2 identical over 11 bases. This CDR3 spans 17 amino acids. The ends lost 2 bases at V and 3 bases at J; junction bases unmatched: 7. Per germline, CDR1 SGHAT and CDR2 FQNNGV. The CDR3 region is CASSLLVLAGGTDTQYF. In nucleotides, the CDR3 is TGTGCCAGCAGCTTACTGGTTCTAGCGGGAGGAACAGATACGCAGTATTTT. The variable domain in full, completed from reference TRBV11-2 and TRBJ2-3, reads EAGVAQSPRYKIIEKRQSVAFWCNPISGHATLYWYQQILGQGPKLLIQFQNNGVVDDSQLPKDRFSAERLKGVDSTLKIQPAKLEDSAVYLCASSLLVLAGGTDTQYFGPGTRLTVL.

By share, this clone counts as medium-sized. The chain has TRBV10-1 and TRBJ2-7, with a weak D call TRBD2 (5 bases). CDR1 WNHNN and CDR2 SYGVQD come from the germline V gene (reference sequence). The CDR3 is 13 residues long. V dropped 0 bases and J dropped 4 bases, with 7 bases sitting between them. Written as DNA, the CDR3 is TGCGCCAGCAGTGAGTCTTCGGGATACGAGCAGTACTTC. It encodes CASSESSGYEQYF.

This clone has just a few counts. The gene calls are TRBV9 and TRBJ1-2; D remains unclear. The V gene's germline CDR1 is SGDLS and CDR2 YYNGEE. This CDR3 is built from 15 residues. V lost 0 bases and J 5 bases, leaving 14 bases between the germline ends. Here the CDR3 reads CASSVDPQAFYGYTF. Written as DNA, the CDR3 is TGTGCCAGCAGCGTAGATCCCCAGGCCTTTTATGGCTACACCTTC.

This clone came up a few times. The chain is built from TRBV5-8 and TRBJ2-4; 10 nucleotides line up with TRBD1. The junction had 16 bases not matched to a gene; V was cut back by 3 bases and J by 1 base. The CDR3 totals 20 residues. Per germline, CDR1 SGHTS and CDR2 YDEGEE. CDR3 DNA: TGTGCCAGCAGCTCTACTAATGGGACAGGGGAGGTGAGGGCCAAAAACATTCAGTACTTC. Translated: CASSSTNGTGEVRAKNIQYF.

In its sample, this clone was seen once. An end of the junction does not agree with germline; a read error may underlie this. CDR3 residues: CSSSPGGIYEQYF. CDR3 bases: TGTTCCAGCAGCCCTGGGGGGATCTACGAGCAGTACTTC. This chain connects TRBV7-9 to TRBJ2-7; weak D call: TRBD2 (6 bases). The CDR3 consists of 13 residues. Germline assignment: CDR1 SEHNR and CDR2 FQNEAQ (reference sequence). Looking up the rest from reference TRBV7-9 and TRBJ2-7 gives the full variable domain: DTGVSQNPRHKITKRGQNVTFRCDPISEHNRLYWYRQTLGQGPEFLTYFQNEAQLEKSRLLSDRFSAERPKGSFSTLEIQRTEQGDSAMYLCSSSPGGIYEQYFGPGTRLTVT.

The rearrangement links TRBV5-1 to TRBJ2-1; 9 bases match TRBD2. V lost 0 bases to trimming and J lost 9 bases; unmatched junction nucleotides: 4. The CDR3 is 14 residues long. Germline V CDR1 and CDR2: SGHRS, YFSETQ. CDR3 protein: CASSLVAGEREQFF. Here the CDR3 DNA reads TGCGCCAGCAGCTTGGTAGCGGGAGAGCGTGAGCAGTTCTTC. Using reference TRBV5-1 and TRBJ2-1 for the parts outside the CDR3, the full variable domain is KAGVTQTPRYLIKTRGQQVTLSCSPISGHRSVSWYQQTPGQGLQFLFEYFSETQRNKGNFPGRFSGRQFSNSRSEMNVSTLELGDSALYLCASSLVAGEREQFFGPGTRLTVL.

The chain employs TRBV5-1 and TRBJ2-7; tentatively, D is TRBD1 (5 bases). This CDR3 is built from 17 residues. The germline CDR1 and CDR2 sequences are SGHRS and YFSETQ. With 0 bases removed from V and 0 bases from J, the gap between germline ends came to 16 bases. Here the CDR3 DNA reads TGCGCCAGCAGCTTGGCCACGGCATGGGGCCTCTCCTACGAGCAGTACTTC. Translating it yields CASSLATAWGLSYEQYF.

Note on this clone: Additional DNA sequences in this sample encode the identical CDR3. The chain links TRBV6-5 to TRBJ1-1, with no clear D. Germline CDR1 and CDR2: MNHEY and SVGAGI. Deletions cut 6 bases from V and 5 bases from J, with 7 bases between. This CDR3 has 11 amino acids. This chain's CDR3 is CASSSGTEAFF. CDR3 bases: TGTGCCAGCAGCTCGGGAACTGAAGCTTTCTTT.

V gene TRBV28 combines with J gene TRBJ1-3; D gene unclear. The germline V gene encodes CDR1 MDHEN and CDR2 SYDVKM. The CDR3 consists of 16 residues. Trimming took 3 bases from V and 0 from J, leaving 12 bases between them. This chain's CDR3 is CASSFLDRSSGNTIYF. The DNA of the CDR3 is TGTGCCAGCAGTTTTTTAGACCGGAGCTCTGGAAACACCATATATTTT.

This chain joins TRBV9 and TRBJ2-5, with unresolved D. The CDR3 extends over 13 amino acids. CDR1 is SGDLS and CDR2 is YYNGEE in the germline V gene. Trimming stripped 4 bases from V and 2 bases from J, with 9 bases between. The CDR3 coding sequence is TGTGCCAGCAGCCAAGACTTACAAGAGACCCAGTACTTC. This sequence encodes CASSQDLQETQYF. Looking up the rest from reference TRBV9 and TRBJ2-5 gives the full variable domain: DSGVTQTPKHLITATGQRVTLRCSPRSGDLSVYWYQQSLDQGLQFLIQYYNGEERAKGNILERFSAQQFPDLHSELNLSSLELGDSALYFCASSQDLQETQYFGPGTRLLVL.

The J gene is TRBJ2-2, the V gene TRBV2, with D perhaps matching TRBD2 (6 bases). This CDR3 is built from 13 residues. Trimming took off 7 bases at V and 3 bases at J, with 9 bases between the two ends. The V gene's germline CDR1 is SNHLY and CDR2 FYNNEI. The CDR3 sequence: CASIGGDTGELFF. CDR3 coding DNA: TGTGCCAGCATTGGCGGGGACACCGGGGAGCTGTTTTTT.

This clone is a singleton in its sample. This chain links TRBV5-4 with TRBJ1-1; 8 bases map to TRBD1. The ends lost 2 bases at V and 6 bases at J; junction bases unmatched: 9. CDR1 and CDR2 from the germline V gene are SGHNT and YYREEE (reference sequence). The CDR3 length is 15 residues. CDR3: CASSFTGQAPSEAFF. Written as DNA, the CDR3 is TGTGCCAGCAGCTTCACGGGACAGGCGCCATCTGAAGCTTTCTTT.

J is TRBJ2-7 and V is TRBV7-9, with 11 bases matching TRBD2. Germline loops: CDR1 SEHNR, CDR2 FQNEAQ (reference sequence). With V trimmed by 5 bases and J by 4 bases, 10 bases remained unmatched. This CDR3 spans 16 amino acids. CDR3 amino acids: CASSHRASSGRYEQYF. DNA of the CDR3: TGTGCCAGCAGCCATAGAGCCTCTAGCGGGAGGTACGAGCAGTACTTC.

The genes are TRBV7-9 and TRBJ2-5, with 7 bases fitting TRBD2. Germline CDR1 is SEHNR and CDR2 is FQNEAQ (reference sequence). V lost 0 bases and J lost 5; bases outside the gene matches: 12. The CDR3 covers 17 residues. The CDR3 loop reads CASSLASRGAGSETQYF. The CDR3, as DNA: TGTGCCAGCAGCTTAGCTAGTCGCGGAGCGGGGTCTGAGACCCAGTACTTC.